The rows below give T cell receptor beta chains drawn from one sample of a study of CD8 T cells in ankylosing spondylitis. TCRdb redid the calling of the 5' RACE reads with MiXCR, one entry per CDR3 protein. The data show under 200,000 distinct CDR3 sequences, 9.5% to 13% seen once. The sample taken for sequencing was blood, either unsorted or a sorted T cell fraction (not recorded which). All receptors derive from a male donor with ankylosing spondylitis or in good health (not recorded which). The conserved cysteine and the conserved F or W are not part of the CDR3 here.

V: TRBV29-1; J: TRBJ1-1; CDR3: SVRTGARNTEAF
V: TRBV29-1; J: TRBJ2-1; CDR3: SVKGGGAHYNEQF
V: TRBV7-2; J: TRBJ2-6; CDR3: ASSLAIGRVGTGANVLT
V: TRBV24-1; J: TRBJ2-1; CDR3: ATSGPGTVNNEQF
V: TRBV7-2; J: TRBJ2-3; CDR3: ASSLRGGTDTQY
V: TRBV20-1; J: TRBJ2-1; CDR3: SARENLGGQQF
V: TRBV7-2; J: TRBJ2-7; CDR3: ASSLGRGIGYEQY
V: TRBV5-1; J: TRBJ2-1; CDR3: ASSSTGASHNEQF
V: TRBV25-1; J: TRBJ2-4; CDR3: ASSLSGTAIQY
V: TRBV28; J: TRBJ1-1; CDR3: ASLTEVSEAF
V: TRBV6-4; J: TRBJ1-5; CDR3: ASSDDRFQSNQPQH
V: TRBV15; J: TRBJ2-3; CDR3: ATVGRFTDTQY
V: TRBV29-1; J: TRBJ2-7; CDR3: SVEEGRPYEQY
V: TRBV5-6; J: TRBJ2-5; CDR3: TSSPGQVTAETQY
V: TRBV20-1; J: TRBJ1-1; CDR3: SARAEAF
V: TRBV20-1; J: TRBJ2-3; CDR3: SARARGRGDTQY
V: TRBV11-2; J: TRBJ2-7; CDR3: ASSVETGLSVQY
V: TRBV21-1; J: TRBJ1-1; CDR3: ASSEDSNTEAF
V: TRBV5-1; J: TRBJ1-1; CDR3: ASSQGTGYLNTEAF
V: TRBV15; J: TRBJ1-4; CDR3: ATSRVRGQSNEKLF
V: TRBV5-1; J: TRBJ2-2; CDR3: ASSLQNTGELF
V: TRBV5-1; J: TRBJ2-7; CDR3: ASSSNPGTGFGNEQY